These 4 T cell receptor beta chains were sequenced from one sample in a study of T cells in Graves' hyperthyroidism and ophthalmopathy. Amplification targeted TCR beta CDR3 regions from RNA transcripts. First-round RT-PCR targeting the TCR CDR3 was performed with the HTBI primer set. TCRdb analysed the multiplex PCR reads with MiXCR anew, one entry per CDR3 protein. In the table there are 750,000 to 950,000 distinct CDR3 sequences, 35% to 40% of which are singletons. Material: blood. Receptors originate from a man aged 18-30 years with Graves' hyperthyroidism.

The CDR3 loop reads CASRGRRDQETQYF. CDR3 coding DNA: TGTGCCAGCAGGGGGAGGCGGGACCAAGAGACCCAGTACTTC. V usage is TRBV7-9 and J usage is TRBJ2-5, with D perhaps TRBD2 (6 bases). Germline V gene lookup returns CDR1 SEHNR and CDR2 FQNEAQ (reference sequence). The CDR3 length is 14 residues. The V end was cut by 6 bases, the J end by 0 bases, with 11 bases between.

This clonotype was seen only a few times. This chain uses TRBV29-1 with TRBJ2-7; D is possibly TRBD2 (6 bases). The germline CDR1 and CDR2 sequences are SQVTM and ANQGSEA. This CDR3 is built from 15 residues. Trimming took 0 bases from V and 4 from J, leaving 16 bases between them. CDR3: CSVEDLNSGAYEQYF. The CDR3, as DNA: TGCAGCGTTGAAGATCTTAATAGCGGAGCATACGAGCAGTACTTC.

This clonotype was found many times. The rearrangement uses TRBV10-3 and TRBJ1-1; TRBD1 is a possible D gene (6 bases). Germline CDR1 is ENHRY and CDR2 is SYGVKD. The CDR3 sequence is 13 residues long. The V end was cut by 10 bases, the J end by 1 base, with 13 bases between. Written as DNA, the CDR3 is TGTGCCACCTTAGGGGACACGAACACTGAAGCTTTCTTT. Translated: CATLGDTNTEAFF.

This clonotype was picked up many times. The genes are TRBV7-3 and TRBJ1-6, with D maybe TRBD1 (5 bases). Germline CDR1 SGHTA, CDR2 FQGTGA. This CDR3 spans 15 amino acids. V shed 4 bases and J shed 10 bases, with 17 bases lying between them. For the CDR3, the DNA is TGTGCCAGCAGCTCTCTTGGCGGGGGACGCTCACCCCTCCACTTT. Translating gives CASSSLGGGRSPLHF.